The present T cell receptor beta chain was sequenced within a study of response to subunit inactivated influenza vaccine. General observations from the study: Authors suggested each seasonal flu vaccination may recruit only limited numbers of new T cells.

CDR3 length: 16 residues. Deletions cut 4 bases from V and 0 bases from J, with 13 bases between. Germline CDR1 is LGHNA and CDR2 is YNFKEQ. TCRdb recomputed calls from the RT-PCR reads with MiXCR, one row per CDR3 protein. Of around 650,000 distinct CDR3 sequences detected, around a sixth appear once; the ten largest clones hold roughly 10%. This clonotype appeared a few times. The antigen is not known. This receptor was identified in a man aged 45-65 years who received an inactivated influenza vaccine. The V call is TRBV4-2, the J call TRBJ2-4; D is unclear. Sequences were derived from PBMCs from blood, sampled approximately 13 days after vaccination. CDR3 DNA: TGTGCCAGCAGCCCTTCTGTCGTAATAGCCAAAAACATTCAGTACTTC. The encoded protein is CASSPSVVIAKNIQYF.